This is a list of T cell receptor beta chains from one sample in a study of blood T cell repertoires in COVID-19. Sequencing used immunoSEQ multiplex PCR; TCRdb keeps in-frame clones, though not all of them. The table records under 300,000 clones, around 80% of them present only once. Source material: peripheral blood. These receptor sequences come from a woman between 40 and 55 years old with active or convalescent COVID-19. CDR3s include the opening cysteine and the closing phenylalanine or tryptophan. Fields, in order: clone size, J gene, D gene, V gene, CDR3 protein, CDR3 DNA. D genes are given only for firm matches. Rows give clone size only sometimes, using once, few, many, or a class for an expanded clone.

abundance: few; j_gene: TRBJ1-5; d_gene: .; v_gene: TRBV7-6; CDR3aa: CASSLDVNQPQHF; CDR3nt: TGTGCCAGCAGCTTAGATGTAAATCAGCCCCAGCATTTT
abundance: .; j_gene: TRBJ2-7; d_gene: TRBD2; v_gene: TRBV7-9; CDR3aa: CASSSLAGAPGEQYF; CDR3nt: TGTGCCAGCAGCTCCCTAGCGGGGGCCCCCGGCGAGCAGTACTTC
abundance: .; j_gene: TRBJ2-1; d_gene: TRBD1; v_gene: TRBV19; CDR3aa: CASSPSHRGSYNEQFF; CDR3nt: TGTGCCAGTAGTCCCTCGCACAGGGGATCCTACAATGAGCAGTTCTTC
abundance: .; j_gene: TRBJ1-4; d_gene: .; v_gene: TRBV5-1; CDR3aa: CASSFRERANEKLFF; CDR3nt: TGCGCCAGCAGCTTCAGGGAGCGGGCTAATGAAAAACTGTTTTTT
abundance: once; j_gene: TRBJ1-1; d_gene: .; v_gene: TRBV7-3; CDR3aa: CASSPTVGRGGETEAFF; CDR3nt: TGTGCCAGCAGCCCGACGGTGGGGAGGGGAGGAGAGACTGAAGCTTTCTTT
abundance: few; j_gene: TRBJ2-2; d_gene: TRBD2; v_gene: TRBV11-2; CDR3aa: CATVRAGGPATGELFF; CDR3nt: TGTGCCACCGTCCGCGCGGGGGGGCCGGCCACCGGGGAGCTGTTTTTT
abundance: .; j_gene: TRBJ1-1; d_gene: TRBD1; v_gene: TRBV15; CDR3aa: CATSTHRGNTEAFF; CDR3nt: TGTGCCACCAGCACACACAGGGGGAACACTGAAGCTTTCTTT
abundance: .; j_gene: TRBJ1-3; d_gene: TRBD1; v_gene: TRBV28; CDR3aa: CASSSPGTGGYTIYF; CDR3nt: TGTGCCAGCAGTTCCCCCGGGACAGGGGGCTACACCATATATTTT
abundance: .; j_gene: TRBJ1-2; d_gene: TRBD1; v_gene: TRBV10-3; CDR3aa: CAISGPGTGVEGYTF; CDR3nt: TGTGCCATCAGTGGTCCCGGCACAGGGGTTGAGGGCTACACCTTC
abundance: once; j_gene: TRBJ2-5; d_gene: TRBD1; v_gene: TRBV19; CDR3aa: CASSIGQGRAETQYF; CDR3nt: TGTGCCAGTAGTATAGGACAGGGACGTGCAGAGACCCAGTACTTC
abundance: .; j_gene: TRBJ2-3; d_gene: TRBD1; v_gene: TRBV9; CDR3aa: CASTLHHGRGQDTQYF; CDR3nt: TGTGCCAGCACCCTTCACCATGGCAGGGGGCAAGATACGCAGTATTTT
abundance: .; j_gene: TRBJ1-2; d_gene: .; v_gene: TRBV5-1; CDR3aa: CASSLEAGAYGYTF; CDR3nt: TGCGCCAGCAGCTTGGAAGCAGGGGCCTATGGCTACACCTTC
abundance: .; j_gene: TRBJ2-7; d_gene: .; v_gene: TRBV7-2; CDR3aa: CASSFGESFSYEQYF; CDR3nt: TGTGCCAGCAGCTTTGGGGAGTCCTTCTCCTACGAGCAGTACTTC
abundance: .; j_gene: TRBJ2-2; d_gene: TRBD2; v_gene: TRBV11-3; CDR3aa: CASSLEGPWGGVAGELFF; CDR3nt: TGTGCCAGCAGCTTAGAAGGCCCCTGGGGGGGTGTCGCCGGGGAGCTGTTTTTT
abundance: .; j_gene: TRBJ2-2; d_gene: .; v_gene: TRBV5-1; CDR3aa: CASSLSARNTGELFF; CDR3nt: TGCGCCAGCAGCTTGTCAGCGAGAAACACCGGGGAGCTGTTTTTT
abundance: once; j_gene: TRBJ1-1; d_gene: .; v_gene: TRBV7-9; CDR3aa: CASSLRVVNTEAFF; CDR3nt: TGTGCCAGCAGCTTGCGGGTCGTAAACACTGAAGCTTTCTTT
abundance: .; j_gene: TRBJ2-1; d_gene: TRBD2; v_gene: TRBV28; CDR3aa: CASSPPSGGLYNEQFF; CDR3nt: TGTGCCAGCAGTCCGCCTAGCGGGGGGTTATACAATGAGCAGTTCTTC
abundance: .; j_gene: TRBJ1-1; d_gene: TRBD1; v_gene: TRBV5-8; CDR3aa: CASSLVGQGSTEAFF; CDR3nt: TGTGCCAGCAGCTTGGTTGGACAGGGTAGCACTGAAGCTTTCTTT
abundance: .; j_gene: TRBJ1-2; d_gene: TRBD1; v_gene: TRBV28; CDR3aa: CATHSRDRGFGYTF; CDR3nt: TGTGCCACCCACTCCCGGGACAGGGGGTTTGGCTACACCTTC
abundance: few; j_gene: TRBJ1-1; d_gene: .; v_gene: TRBV28; CDR3aa: CASTVVGGTEAFF; CDR3nt: TGTGCCAGCACCGTAGTGGGGGGCACTGAAGCTTTCTTT